One and the same sample provided the 24 T cell receptor beta chains below, sequenced in a study of neurological immune-mediated disorders. TCRdb independently ran MiXCR on the 5' RACE reads; one entry per CDR3 protein. The sample has 30,000 or so distinct CDR3 sequences, more than 4% seen once; the top ten hold approximately 23%. What was sequenced was CD4+ T cells from blood. These receptors were taken from a woman between 35 and 50 years old in good health.

This clonotype has ten or more counts. The chain employs TRBV20-1 and TRBJ2-1; 7 bases line up with TRBD2. The CDR3 totals 15 residues. Germline V gives CDR1 DFQATT, CDR2 SNEGSKA (reference sequence). Losses at the gene ends were 5 bases for V and 0 bases for J; bases not matched to a gene: 7. The CDR3 DNA is TGCAGTGCTGAAGCGGGGACGTACTCCTACAATGAGCAGTTCTTC. Translation gives CSAEAGTYSYNEQFF.

This clonotype was seen at least ten times. The chain couples TRBV7-2 to TRBJ2-3; D might be TRBD2 (5 bases). Germline CDR1 reads SGHTA; CDR2 reads FQGNSA. The V end was cut by 5 bases, the J end by 0 bases, with 12 bases between. CDR3 length: 15 amino acids. The CDR3 loop is CASSALGGSTDTQYF. The CDR3 DNA reads TGTGCCAGCAGCGCCCTAGGAGGAAGCACAGATACGCAGTATTTT.

This clonotype was detected many times. J is TRBJ1-2 and V is TRBV3-1, with 9 bases lining up with TRBD1. The germline gives CDR1 LGHDT, CDR2 YNNKEL (reference sequence). Trimming removed 1 base from V and 6 bases from J; junction bases left unmatched: 12. CDR3 size: 17 residues. The CDR3 region is CASSQGTGEEVYHGYTF. The CDR3 DNA follows: TGTGCCAGCAGCCAAGGGACAGGGGAAGAAGTGTATCATGGCTACACCTTC.

This clonotype was detected many times. The chain recombines TRBV12-3 or TRBV12-4 with TRBJ1-6; TRBD1 might be the D (5 bases). The CDR3 covers 14 residues. The V end was cut by 3 bases, the J end by 10 bases, with 13 bases between. As DNA, the CDR3 is TGTGCCAGCAGTTTGAGGAGGGGTAGATCACCCCTCCACTTT. Translating gives CASSLRRGRSPLHF.

This clonotype was observed many times. This chain connects TRBV20-1 to TRBJ1-6; D perhaps matches TRBD1 (6 bases). The CDR3 is 15 amino acids. The V gene lost 3 bases and the J gene lost 2 bases, with 11 bases spanning the gap. CDR1 is DFQATT and CDR2 is SNEGSKA in the germline V gene (reference sequence). The CDR3 protein is CSASRGQTYNSPLHF. CDR3 in DNA: TGCAGTGCTAGCCGGGGGCAGACCTATAATTCACCCCTCCACTTT.

The chain joins TRBV6-1 to TRBJ2-1, with no clear D. V was clipped by 9 bases and J by 8 bases, with 14 bases between them. The CDR3 loop spans 12 amino acids. Germline V lookup: CDR1 MNHNS, CDR2 SASEGT. CDR3 nucleotides: TGTGCCAGTCGGAATGGGGTGGATGAGCAGTTCTTC. It encodes CASRNGVDEQFF.

In this sample, this clonotype turned up many times. This chain joins TRBV20-1 and TRBJ2-2; D gene uncertain. Germline V gives CDR1 DFQATT, CDR2 SNEGSKA (reference sequence). This CDR3 is 12 amino acids long. V lost 4 bases to trimming and J lost 3 bases, with 6 bases between them. The CDR3 sequence is CSATTDTGELFF. CDR3 sequence (DNA): TGCAGTGCTACGACGGACACCGGGGAGCTGTTTTTT.

This clonotype was counted many times. V usage is TRBV20-1 and J usage is TRBJ2-7; the D gene could be TRBD1 or TRBD2 (6 bases each). This CDR3 spans 13 amino acids. The germline V gene encodes CDR1 DFQATT and CDR2 SNEGSKA (reference sequence). The V gene lost 3 bases and the J gene lost 4 bases, with 13 bases spanning the gap. CDR3 sequence: CSASPGARYEQYF. The CDR3 DNA is TGCAGTGCTAGTCCGGGGGCTAGATACGAGCAGTACTTC.

This clonotype was detected many times. One end of the junction fails to match germline, which may point to a read error. This chain links TRBV6-5 with TRBJ2-7; a weak D match, TRBD1 (6 bases). This CDR3 comprises 13 residues. Germline CDR1 MNHEY, CDR2 SVGAGI. For the CDR3, the DNA is TGTGCCAGCAGTAGTAGATCCCGGACAGTTGGGTCATTC. Its protein product is CASSSRSRTVGSF.

This clonotype was seen many times. The rearrangement links TRBV12-3 or TRBV12-4 to TRBJ1-1, with D possibly matching TRBD1 (6 bases). This CDR3 has 14 residues. V lost 3 bases, J lost 7 bases, and 15 bases lay in between. CDR3 in amino acids: CASSLSGVELEAFF. In nucleotides, the CDR3 is TGTGCCAGCAGTTTGTCAGGGGTAGAGCTTGAAGCTTTCTTT.

This clonotype was seen repeatedly, ten times or more. The chain links TRBV5-6 to TRBJ1-2; 7 nucleotides line up with TRBD1. The CDR3 contains 14 residues. CDR1 is SGHDT and CDR2 is YYEEEE in the germline V gene. After removal of 0 bases from V and 6 bases from J, the junction contained 5 bases not matched to a gene. This chain's CDR3 is CASSLAPTGHGYTF. The CDR3 nucleotides read TGTGCCAGCAGCTTGGCCCCGACAGGGCATGGCTACACCTTC.

The chain joins TRBV30 to TRBJ2-3, with D unclear. V was clipped by 4 bases and J by 8 bases, with 13 bases between them. CDR1 and CDR2 from the germline V gene are GTSNPN and SVGIG (reference sequence). CDR3 length: 12 residues. In DNA, the CDR3 is TGTGCCTGGATTATAGGGTCGGGTACGCAGTATTTT. Amino acid sequence: CAWIIGSGTQYF.

This clonotype was seen repeatedly, ten times or more. The chain joins TRBV19 to TRBJ2-7, with 8 bases identical to TRBD1. There are 14 residues in the CDR3. The V gene end was trimmed by 6 bases and the J gene end by 2 bases; junction bases not matched to a gene: 6. CDR1 and CDR2 from the germline V gene are LNHDA and SQIVND (reference sequence). The CDR3 is CASSRDRSPYEQYF. DNA of the CDR3: TGTGCCAGTAGCCGGGACAGGTCACCCTACGAGCAGTACTTC.

This clonotype was seen repeatedly, ten times or more. The chain joins TRBV7-6 to TRBJ2-7, with TRBD2 matching over 7 bases. Germline V gene lookup returns CDR1 SGHVS and CDR2 FNYEAQ. Losses at the gene ends were 3 bases for V and 3 bases for J; bases not matched to a gene: 5. The CDR3 has 14 amino acids. The CDR3 here is CASSLGGIHYEQYF. The DNA of the CDR3 is TGTGCCAGCAGCTTGGGAGGGATCCACTACGAGCAGTACTTC. Looking up the rest from reference TRBV7-6 and TRBJ2-7 gives the full variable domain: GAGVSQSPRYKVTKRGQDVALRCDPISGHVSLYWYRQALGQGPEFLTYFNYEAQQDKSGLPNDRFSAERPEGSISTLTIQRTEQRDSAMYRCASSLGGIHYEQYFGPGTRLTVT.

This clonotype has ten or more counts. The rearrangement links TRBV29-1 to TRBJ2-2, with no clear D. CDR3 length equals 12 residues. Germline V gene lookup returns CDR1 SQVTM and CDR2 ANQGSEA. Between the trimmed V and J ends, which lost 7 bases and 3 bases, there was a span of 9 bases. The CDR3 spells CSADIHTGELFF. CDR3 nucleotides: TGCAGCGCCGATATCCACACCGGGGAGCTGTTTTTT.

This clonotype was observed at least ten times. The V and J genes are TRBV5-1 and TRBJ2-2; D is ambiguous. Trimming left V 0 bases short and J 0 bases short, with 6 bases between. Germline-derived CDR1 and CDR2 are SGHRS and YFSETQ. The CDR3 is 15 residues long. This CDR3 is CASSLDGSNTGELFF. As DNA, the CDR3 is TGCGCCAGCAGCTTGGACGGTTCGAACACCGGGGAGCTGTTTTTT.

Many counts were recorded for this clonotype. The chain uses TRBV20-1 and TRBJ2-5; 7 bases are a match to TRBD1. The CDR3 consists of 12 residues. V trimming: 6 bases; J trimming: 5 bases; junction bases outside the gene matches: 6. CDR1 and CDR2 from the germline V gene are DFQATT and SNEGSKA (reference sequence). Here the CDR3 DNA reads TGCAGTGCGAGGGGGCGTAAGGAGACCCAGTACTTC. Translating gives CSARGRKETQYF.

Ten or more counts support this clonotype. The DNA for the CDR3 is TGTGCCAGCAGTTTGAGTGGGTCGGGGACAGGGACTTTGAACACCGGGGAGCTGTTTTTT. It specifies CASSLSGSGTGTLNTGELFF. The chain links TRBV12-3 or TRBV12-4 to TRBJ2-2; 9 positions match TRBD1. J was trimmed by 1 base and V by 3 bases; bases with no gene match: 15. The CDR3 sequence is 20 residues long.

This clonotype was recorded many times. The rearrangement links TRBV5-4 to TRBJ1-6; D gene unclear. This CDR3 has 14 amino acids. V was pared by 3 bases and J by 4 bases, with 8 bases between. Germline CDR1 SGHNT, CDR2 YYREEE (reference sequence). CDR3 in DNA: TGTGCCAGCAGCTCGGGGAATTATAATTCACCCCTCCACTTT. Translated: CASSSGNYNSPLHF.

This clonotype was recorded at least ten times. The chain has TRBV20-1 and TRBJ2-5; possible D gene TRBD1, 6 bases. This CDR3 is 13 amino acids long. Per the germline V gene, CDR1 is DFQATT and CDR2 is SNEGSKA (reference sequence). V dropped 5 bases and J dropped 6 bases, with 16 bases sitting between them. As DNA, the CDR3 is TGCAGTGCTCTAGACAGGTCCGCGAAGACCCAGTACTTC. Encoded protein: CSALDRSAKTQYF.

This clonotype was observed at least ten times. The chain has TRBV20-1 and TRBJ2-5; D is uncertain. The CDR3 has 15 amino acids. The V gene lost 5 bases and the J gene lost 2 bases, with 18 bases spanning the gap. CDR1 and CDR2 (germline): DFQATT, SNEGSKA (reference sequence). The DNA for the CDR3 is TGCAGTGCTGGGAAACCGACCGGACCACAAGAGACCCAGTACTTC. This encodes CSAGKPTGPQETQYF.

The table lists this clonotype with many counts. This CDR3 reads CASSTDRVQSNTIYF. CDR3 DNA: TGTGCCAGCAGCACCGACAGGGTTCAGAGTAACACCATATATTTT. The rearrangement joins TRBV11-2 to TRBJ1-3; the match to TRBD1 covers 7 bases. The CDR3 is 15 residues long. From germline, CDR1 is SGHAT and CDR2 FQNNGV. V gave up 5 bases and J gave up 7 bases; unmatched junction bases: 11.

This clonotype was observed many times. The chain recombines TRBV7-9 with TRBJ2-3; unclear D gene. Germline CDR1 is SEHNR and CDR2 is FQNEAQ (reference sequence). The germline V and J ends were trimmed by 6 bases and 0 bases, with 16 bases remaining between them. This CDR3 is built from 16 residues. The CDR3 DNA reads TGTGCCAGCAGTCCCATTGCTTTGACTAGCACAGATACGCAGTATTTT. Residues: CASSPIALTSTDTQYF.

This clonotype was observed at least ten times. The chain carries TRBV6-1 and TRBJ2-7; D is perhaps TRBD2 (6 bases). The CDR3 contains 15 residues. V shed 8 bases and J shed 3 bases, with 20 bases lying between them. Germline V gene lookup returns CDR1 MNHNS and CDR2 SASEGT. The CDR3 nucleotides read TGTGCCAGCCCACGGGAGCCAGGGATGAGCTACGAGCAGTACTTC. Amino acids: CASPREPGMSYEQYF.